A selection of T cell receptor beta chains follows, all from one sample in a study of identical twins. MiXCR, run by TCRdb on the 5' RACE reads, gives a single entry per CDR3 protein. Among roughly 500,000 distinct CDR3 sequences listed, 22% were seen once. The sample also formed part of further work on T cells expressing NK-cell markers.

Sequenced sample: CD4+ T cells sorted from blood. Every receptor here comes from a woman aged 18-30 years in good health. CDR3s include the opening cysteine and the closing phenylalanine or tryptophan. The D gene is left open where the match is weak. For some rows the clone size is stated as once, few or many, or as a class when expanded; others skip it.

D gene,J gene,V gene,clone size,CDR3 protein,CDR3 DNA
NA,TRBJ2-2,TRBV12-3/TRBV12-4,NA,CASCMGANTGELFF,TGTGCCAGCTGTATGGGAGCGAACACCGGGGAGCTGTTTTTT
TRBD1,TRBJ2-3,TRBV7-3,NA,CASSPQTGGGIDTQYF,TGTGCCAGCAGCCCCCAGACAGGGGGCGGAATAGATACGCAGTATTTT
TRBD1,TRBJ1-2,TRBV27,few,CASSSPGQGGGYTF,TGTGCCAGCAGTTCACCGGGACAGGGAGGCGGCTACACCTTC
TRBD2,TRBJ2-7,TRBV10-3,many,CAIHSGTSEQYF,TGTGCCATCCACTCCGGGACTAGCGAGCAGTACTTC
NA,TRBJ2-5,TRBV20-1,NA,CSALYQGQETQYF,TGCAGTGCTTTATATCAGGGGCAAGAGACCCAGTACTTC
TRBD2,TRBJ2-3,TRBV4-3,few,CASSRKGTSGSGTDTQYF,TGCGCCAGCAGCCGCAAAGGAACTAGCGGGAGCGGCACAGATACGCAGTATTTT
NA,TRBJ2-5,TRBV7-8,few,CASRPDRSEETQYF,TGTGCCAGCAGGCCCGACAGGAGCGAAGAGACCCAGTACTTC
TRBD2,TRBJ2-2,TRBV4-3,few,CASSQGTSVRDPAGELFF,TGCGCCAGCAGCCAAGGGACTAGCGTCAGAGACCCGGCCGGGGAGCTGTTTTTT
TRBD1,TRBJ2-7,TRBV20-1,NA,CSARKTGEIYEQYF,TGCAGTGCTAGGAAGACAGGGGAAATCTACGAGCAGTACTTC
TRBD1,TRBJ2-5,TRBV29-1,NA,CSVRNRGRGETQYF,TGCAGCGTGAGGAACAGGGGAAGAGGGGAGACCCAGTACTTC
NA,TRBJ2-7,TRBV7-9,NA,CASSLVGQVAYEQYF,TGTGCCAGCAGCTTAGTTGGGCAGGTCGCCTACGAGCAGTACTTC
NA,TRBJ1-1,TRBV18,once,CASSPPSPDSDFF,TGTGCCAGCTCACCACCATCCCCGGACAGTGATTTCTTT
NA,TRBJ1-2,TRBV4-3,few,CASSQDPRIPVYGYTF,TGCGCCAGCAGCCAAGATCCAAGAATACCTGTGTATGGCTACACCTTC
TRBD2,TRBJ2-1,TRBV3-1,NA,CASSQDWMTSGTDEQFF,TGTGCCAGCAGCCAAGATTGGATGACTAGCGGGACTGATGAGCAGTTCTTC
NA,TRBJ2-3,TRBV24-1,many,CATSENRDPADTQYF,TGTGCCACCAGTGAAAACCGGGACCCAGCAGATACGCAGTATTTT
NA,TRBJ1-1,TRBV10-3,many,CAISIGQRTRTEAFF,TGTGCCATCAGTATCGGACAGCGGACGCGAACTGAAGCTTTCTTT
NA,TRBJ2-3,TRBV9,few,CASSDRVADTQYF,TGTGCCAGCAGCGACAGGGTCGCAGATACGCAGTATTTT
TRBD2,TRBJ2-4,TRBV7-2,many,CASSLRTSGSTGIQYF,TGTGCCAGCAGCTTAAGGACTAGCGGGAGTACAGGCATTCAGTACTTC
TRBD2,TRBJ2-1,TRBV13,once,CASTRDGLAGTEQFF,TGTGCCAGCACCCGAGATGGACTAGCGGGTACTGAGCAGTTCTTC
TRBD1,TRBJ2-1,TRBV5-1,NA,CASSPQGASYNEQFF,TGTGCCAGCTCACCCCAGGGGGCCTCCTACAATGAGCAGTTCTTC
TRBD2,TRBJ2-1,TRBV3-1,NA,CASSQDRIAGRNEQFF,TGTGCCAGCAGCCAAGATCGGATAGCGGGAAGGAATGAGCAGTTCTTC
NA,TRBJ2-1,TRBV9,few,CASSRAGTNNEQFF,TGTGCCAGCAGCCGGGCGGGTACGAACAATGAGCAGTTCTTC
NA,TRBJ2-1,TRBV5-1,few,CASSLDAGSYNEQFF,TGCGCCAGCAGCTTGGATGCGGGGTCCTACAATGAGCAGTTCTTC
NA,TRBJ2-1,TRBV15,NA,CATSREYYNEQFF,TGTGCCACCAGCAGAGAATACTACAATGAGCAGTTCTTC
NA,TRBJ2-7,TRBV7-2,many,CASSLWGSREQYF,TGTGCCAGCAGCTTATGGGGGAGTAGAGAGCAGTACTTC
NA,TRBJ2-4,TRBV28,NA,CASSSYGNIQYF,TGTGCCAGCAGTTCCTACGGAAACATTCAGTACTTC
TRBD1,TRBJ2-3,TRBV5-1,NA,CASSSTGTGATDTQYF,TGCGCCAGCAGCTCGACCGGGACAGGGGCCACAGATACGCAGTATTTT
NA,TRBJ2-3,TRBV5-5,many,CASSLSITDTQYF,TGTGCCAGCAGCTTATCTATCACAGATACGCAGTATTTT
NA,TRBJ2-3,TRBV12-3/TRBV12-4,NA,CASSLAQAATDTQYF,TGTGCCAGCAGTTTAGCGCAGGCGGCCACAGATACGCAGTATTTT
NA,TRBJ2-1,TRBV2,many,CASSEQGYNEQFF,TGTGCCAGCAGTGAACAGGGTTACAATGAGCAGTTCTTC
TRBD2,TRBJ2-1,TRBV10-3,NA,CAISSSSGLQFF,TGTGCCATCAGTTCCTCCTCGGGACTACAGTTCTTC
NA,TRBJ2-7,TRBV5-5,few,CASSVRPGYEQYF,TGTGCCAGCAGCGTGCGGCCCGGGTACGAGCAGTACTTC
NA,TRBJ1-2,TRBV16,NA,CASSQPPQGIGYGYTF,TGTGCCAGCAGCCAACCTCCGCAGGGAATTGGGTATGGCTACACCTTC
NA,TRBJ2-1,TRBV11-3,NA,CASSFRVLDSYNEQFF,TGTGCCAGCAGCTTCCGTGTGCTGGACTCCTACAATGAGCAGTTCTTC
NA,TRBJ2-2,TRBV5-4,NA,CAGREVGTGELFF,TGTGCCGGTAGGGAGGTTGGCACCGGGGAGCTGTTTTTT
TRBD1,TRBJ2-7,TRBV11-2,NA,CASSSGTGSSYEQYF,TGTGCCAGCAGCTCAGGGACAGGCAGCTCCTACGAGCAGTACTTC
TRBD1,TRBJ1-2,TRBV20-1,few,CSASPSRGQGHGYTF,TGCAGTGCTAGTCCATCCCGGGGACAGGGCCATGGCTACACCTTC
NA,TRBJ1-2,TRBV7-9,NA,CASSLTGEGSYTF,TGTGCCAGCAGCTTAACGGGGGAAGGAAGCTACACCTTC
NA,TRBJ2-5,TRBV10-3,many,CAISAQETQYF,TGTGCCATCAGTGCCCAAGAGACCCAGTACTTC
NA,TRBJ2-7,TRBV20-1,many,CSAIQNSYEQYF,TGCAGTGCTATCCAGAACTCCTACGAGCAGTACTTC
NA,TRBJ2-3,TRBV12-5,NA,CASGLLTGVTQYF,TGTGCTAGTGGTTTGCTGACAGGTGTCACGCAGTATTTT
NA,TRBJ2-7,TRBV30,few,CAWSLIWGGRNEQYF,TGTGCCTGGAGCCTAATATGGGGGGGCCGGAACGAGCAGTACTTC
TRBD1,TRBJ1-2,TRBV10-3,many,CAINTGGFGYTF,TGTGCCATCAACACAGGGGGTTTTGGCTACACCTTC
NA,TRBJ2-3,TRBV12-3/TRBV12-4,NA,CASSSRISTDTQYF,TGTGCCAGCAGTTCAAGGATTAGCACAGATACGCAGTATTTT
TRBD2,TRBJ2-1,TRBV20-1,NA,CSASLAGINNEQFF,TGCAGTGCATCTCTAGCGGGGATCAACAATGAGCAGTTCTTC
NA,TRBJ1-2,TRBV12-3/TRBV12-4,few,CASSFEGYGYTF,TGTGCCAGCAGTTTCGAGGGGTACGGCTACACCTTC